This T cell receptor beta chain emerged from a study of cytomegalovirus exposure and HLA in healthy donors. Study-level points and caveats: Highest at DRB1 and lowest at HLA-C, TCR association rates differed among HLA loci in a later analysis.

To note about this clone: Its antigen is not known.

Per germline, CDR1 SGHRS and CDR2 YFSETQ. The V segment lost 0 bases and the J segment 2 bases; nucleotides outside the gene matches: 6. The CDR3 covers 16 residues. The PCR used 60 Vbeta and 13 Jbeta primers. Clones were sequenced by immunoSEQ multiplex PCR, and TCRdb holds only the in-frame ones, with some missing. The sample lists roughly 140,000 clones, roughly 80% occurring once. The chain is built from TRBV5-1 and TRBJ1-1, with 8 positions matching TRBD1. Sequencing was carried out using PBMCs. The TCR originated in a woman aged 40 to 50 in good health and CMV-seronegative. The CDR3 loop is CASSLAPAGGNTEAFF. CDR3 bases: TGCGCCAGCAGCTTGGCCCCGGCAGGGGGCAACACTGAAGCTTTCTTT. The whole variable domain, remainder taken from reference TRBV5-1 and TRBJ1-1, is KAGVTQTPRYLIKTRGQQVTLSCSPISGHRSVSWYQQTPGQGLQFLFEYFSETQRNKGNFPGRFSGRQFSNSRSEMNVSTLELGDSALYLCASSLAPAGGNTEAFFGQGTRLTVV.